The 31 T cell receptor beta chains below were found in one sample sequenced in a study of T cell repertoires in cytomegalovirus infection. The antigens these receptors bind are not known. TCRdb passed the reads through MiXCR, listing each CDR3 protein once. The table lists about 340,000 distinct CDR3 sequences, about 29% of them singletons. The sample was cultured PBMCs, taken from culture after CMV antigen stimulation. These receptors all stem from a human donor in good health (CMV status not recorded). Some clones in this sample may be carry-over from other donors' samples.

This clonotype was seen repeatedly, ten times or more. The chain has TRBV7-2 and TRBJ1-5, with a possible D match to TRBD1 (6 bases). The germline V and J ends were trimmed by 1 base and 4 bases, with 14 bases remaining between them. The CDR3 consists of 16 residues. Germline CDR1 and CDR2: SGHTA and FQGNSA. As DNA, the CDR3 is TGTGCCAGCAGCTTAGAGGGGGGGCTGGGTAATCAGCCCCAGCATTTT. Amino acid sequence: CASSLEGGLGNQPQHF.

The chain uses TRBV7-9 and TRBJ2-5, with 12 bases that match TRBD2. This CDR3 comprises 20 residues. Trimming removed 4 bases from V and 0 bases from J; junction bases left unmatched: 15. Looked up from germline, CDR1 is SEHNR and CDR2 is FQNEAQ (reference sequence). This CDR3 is CASSSTPTSGRRWYQETQYF. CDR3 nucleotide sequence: TGTGCCAGCAGCTCAACCCCGACTAGCGGGAGAAGGTGGTACCAAGAGACCCAGTACTTC. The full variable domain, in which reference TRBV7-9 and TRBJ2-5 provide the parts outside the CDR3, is DTGVSQNPRHKITKRGQNVTFRCDPISEHNRLYWYRQTLGQGPEFLTYFQNEAQLEKSRLLSDRFSAERPKGSFSTLEIQRTEQGDSAMYLCASSSTPTSGRRWYQETQYFGPGTRLLVL.

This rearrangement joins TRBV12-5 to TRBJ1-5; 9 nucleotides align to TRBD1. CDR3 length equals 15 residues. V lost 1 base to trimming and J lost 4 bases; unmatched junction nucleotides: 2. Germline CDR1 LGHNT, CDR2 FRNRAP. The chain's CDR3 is CASGLAGTGNQPQHF. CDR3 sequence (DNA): TGTGCTAGTGGTTTGGCCGGGACAGGGAATCAGCCCCAGCATTTT. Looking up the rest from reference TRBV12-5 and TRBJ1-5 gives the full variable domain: DARVTQTPRHKVTEMGQEVTMRCQPILGHNTVFWYRQTMMQGLELLAYFRNRAPLDDSGMPKDRFSAEMPDATLATLKIQPSEPRDSAVYFCASGLAGTGNQPQHFGDGTRLSIL.

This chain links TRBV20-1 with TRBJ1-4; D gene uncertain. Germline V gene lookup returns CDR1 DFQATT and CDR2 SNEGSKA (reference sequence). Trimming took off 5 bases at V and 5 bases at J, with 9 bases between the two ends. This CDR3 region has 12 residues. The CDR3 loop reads CSAWAGNEKLFF. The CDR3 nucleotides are TGCAGTGCTTGGGCAGGAAATGAAAAACTGTTTTTT.

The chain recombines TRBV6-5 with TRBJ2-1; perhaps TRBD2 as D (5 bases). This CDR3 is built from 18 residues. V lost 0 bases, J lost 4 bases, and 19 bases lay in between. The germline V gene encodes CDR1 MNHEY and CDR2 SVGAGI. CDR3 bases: TGTGCCAGCAGTTACTCGAGAGGGAGCTCCTTTTTGTACAATGAGCAGTTCTTC. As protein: CASSYSRGSSFLYNEQFF.

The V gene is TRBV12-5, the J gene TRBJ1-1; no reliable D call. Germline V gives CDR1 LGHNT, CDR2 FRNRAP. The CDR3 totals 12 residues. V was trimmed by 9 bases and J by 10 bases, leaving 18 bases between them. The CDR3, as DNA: TGTGCTAGCCAACACAGCGGTTATATAGCTTTCTTT. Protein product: CASQHSGYIAFF.

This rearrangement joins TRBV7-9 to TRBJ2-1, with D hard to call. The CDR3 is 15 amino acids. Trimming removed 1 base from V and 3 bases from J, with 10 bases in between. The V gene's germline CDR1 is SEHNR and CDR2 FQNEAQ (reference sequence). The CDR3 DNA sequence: TGTGCCAGCAGCTTAGGGACCTCATTCTACAATGAGCAGTTCTTC. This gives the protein CASSLGTSFYNEQFF.

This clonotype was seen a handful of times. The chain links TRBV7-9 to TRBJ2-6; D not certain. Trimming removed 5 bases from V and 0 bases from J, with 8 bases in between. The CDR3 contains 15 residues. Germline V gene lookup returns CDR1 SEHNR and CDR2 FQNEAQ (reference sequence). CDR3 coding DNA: TGTGCCAGCAGCATAAGCCCCTCTGGGGCCAACGTCCTGACTTTC. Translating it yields CASSISPSGANVLTF. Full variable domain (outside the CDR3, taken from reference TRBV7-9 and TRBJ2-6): DTGVSQNPRHKITKRGQNVTFRCDPISEHNRLYWYRQTLGQGPEFLTYFQNEAQLEKSRLLSDRFSAERPKGSFSTLEIQRTEQGDSAMYLCASSISPSGANVLTFGAGSRLTVL.

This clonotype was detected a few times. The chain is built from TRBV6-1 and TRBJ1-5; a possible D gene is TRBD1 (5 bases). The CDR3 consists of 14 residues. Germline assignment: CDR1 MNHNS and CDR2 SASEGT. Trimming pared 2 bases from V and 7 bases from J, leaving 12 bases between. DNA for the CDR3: TGTGCCAGCAGTGAAAGGCAGGGAGGACAGCCCCAGCATTTT. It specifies CASSERQGGQPQHF.

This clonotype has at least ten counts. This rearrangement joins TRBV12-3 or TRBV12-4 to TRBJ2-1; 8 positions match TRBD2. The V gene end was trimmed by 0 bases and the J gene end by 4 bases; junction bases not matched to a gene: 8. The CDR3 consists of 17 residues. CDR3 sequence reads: CASSLALSGRLYNEQFF. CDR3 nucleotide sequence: TGTGCCAGCAGTTTAGCGCTGAGCGGGAGACTTTACAATGAGCAGTTCTTC.

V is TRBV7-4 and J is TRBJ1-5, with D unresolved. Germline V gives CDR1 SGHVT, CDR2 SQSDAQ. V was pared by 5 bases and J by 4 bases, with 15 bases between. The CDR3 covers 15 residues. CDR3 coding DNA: TGTGCCAGCAGCCCCTCCGGAGGTTTGAATCAGCCCCAGCATTTT. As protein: CASSPSGGLNQPQHF.

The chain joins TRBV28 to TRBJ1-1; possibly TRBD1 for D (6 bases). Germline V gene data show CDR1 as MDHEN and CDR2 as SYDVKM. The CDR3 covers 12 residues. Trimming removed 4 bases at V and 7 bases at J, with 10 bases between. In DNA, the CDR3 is TGTGCCAGCAGTTCCGGCAGGGGTGAAGCTTTCTTT. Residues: CASSSGRGEAFF.

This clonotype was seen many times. DNA for the CDR3: TGTGCCAGCAGTTTAGGGACTAGCGGGGGTAATGAGCAGTTCTTC. Its protein is CASSLGTSGGNEQFF. The V gene is TRBV12-3 or TRBV12-4, the J gene TRBJ2-1; TRBD2 aligns across 13 bases. The CDR3 has 15 amino acids. Trimming took 1 base from V and 7 from J; bases not matched to a gene: 1.

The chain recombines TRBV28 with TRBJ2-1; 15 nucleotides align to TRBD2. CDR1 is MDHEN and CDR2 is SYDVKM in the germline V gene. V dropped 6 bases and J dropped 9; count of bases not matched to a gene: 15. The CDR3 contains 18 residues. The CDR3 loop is CASSSGLAGGPWRVEQFF. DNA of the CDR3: TGTGCCAGCAGCTCGGGACTAGCGGGAGGCCCTTGGAGAGTTGAGCAGTTCTTC.

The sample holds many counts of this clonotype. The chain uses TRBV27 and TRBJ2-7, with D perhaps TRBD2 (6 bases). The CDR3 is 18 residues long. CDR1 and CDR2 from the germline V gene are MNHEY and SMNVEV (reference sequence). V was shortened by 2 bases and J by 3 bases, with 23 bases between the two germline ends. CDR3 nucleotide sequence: TGTGCCAGCAGTTTAATATGGGCCCCGGGGGTCTCGGGCTACGAGCAGTACTTC. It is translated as CASSLIWAPGVSGYEQYF.

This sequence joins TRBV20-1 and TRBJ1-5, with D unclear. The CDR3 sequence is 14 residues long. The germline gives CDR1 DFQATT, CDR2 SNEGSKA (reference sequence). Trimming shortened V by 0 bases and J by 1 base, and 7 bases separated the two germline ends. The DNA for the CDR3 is TGCAGTGCTAGAGATCTGTACAGCAATCAGCCCCAGCATTTT. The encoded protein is CSARDLYSNQPQHF.

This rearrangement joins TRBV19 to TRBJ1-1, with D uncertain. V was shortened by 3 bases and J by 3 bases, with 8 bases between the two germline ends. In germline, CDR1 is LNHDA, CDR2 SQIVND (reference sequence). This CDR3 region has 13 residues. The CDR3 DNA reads TGTGCCAGTAGTATTCGAGATTACACTGAAGCTTTCTTT. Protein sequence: CASSIRDYTEAFF.

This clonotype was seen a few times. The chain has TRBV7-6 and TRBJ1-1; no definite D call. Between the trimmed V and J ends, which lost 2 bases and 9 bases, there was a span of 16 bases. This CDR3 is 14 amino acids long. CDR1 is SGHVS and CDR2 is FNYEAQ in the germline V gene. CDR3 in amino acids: CASSLKGQLGKAFF. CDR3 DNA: TGTGCCAGCAGCTTAAAGGGCCAGCTGGGGAAAGCTTTCTTT.

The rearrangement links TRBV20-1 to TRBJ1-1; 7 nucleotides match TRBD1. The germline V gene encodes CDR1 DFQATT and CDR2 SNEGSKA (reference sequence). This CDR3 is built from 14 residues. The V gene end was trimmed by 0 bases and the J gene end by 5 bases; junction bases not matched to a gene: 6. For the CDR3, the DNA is TGCAGTGCTAGAGATAACAGGGGCGGGACTGAAGCTTTCTTT. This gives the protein CSARDNRGGTEAFF.

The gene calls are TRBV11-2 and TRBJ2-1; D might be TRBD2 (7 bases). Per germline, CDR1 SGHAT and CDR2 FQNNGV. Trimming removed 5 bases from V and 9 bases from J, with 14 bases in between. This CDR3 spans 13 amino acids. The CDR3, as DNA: TGTGCCAGCAGCCCTAGGGGGGGTTTTGAGCAGTTCTTC. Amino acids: CASSPRGGFEQFF.

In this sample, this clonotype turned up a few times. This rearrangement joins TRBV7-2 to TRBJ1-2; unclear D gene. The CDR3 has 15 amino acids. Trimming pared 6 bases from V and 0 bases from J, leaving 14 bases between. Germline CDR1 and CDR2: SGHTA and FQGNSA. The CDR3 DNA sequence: TGTGCCAGCAGACTCTCATCGGGGACTAACTATGGCTACACCTTC. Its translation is CASRLSSGTNYGYTF.

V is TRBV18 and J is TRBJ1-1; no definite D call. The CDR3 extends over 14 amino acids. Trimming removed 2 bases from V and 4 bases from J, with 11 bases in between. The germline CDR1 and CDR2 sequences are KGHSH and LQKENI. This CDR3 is CASSPYSGVTEAFF. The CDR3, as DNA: TGTGCCAGCTCACCATACAGTGGGGTCACTGAAGCTTTCTTT.

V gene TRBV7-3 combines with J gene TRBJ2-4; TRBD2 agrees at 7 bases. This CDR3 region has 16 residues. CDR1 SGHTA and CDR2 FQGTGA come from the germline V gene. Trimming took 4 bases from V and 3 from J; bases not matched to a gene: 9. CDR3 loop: CASSSPWGGFKNIQYF. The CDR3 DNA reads TGTGCCAGCAGCTCCCCGTGGGGGGGTTTCAAAAACATTCAGTACTTC.

CDR3 sequence (DNA): TGTGCCATCACCCCAAGGGGACAGGGGGCCGACGAGCAGTACTTC. Its protein product is CAITPRGQGADEQYF. The chain couples TRBV10-3 to TRBJ2-7; 12 bases are shared with TRBD1. Per germline, CDR1 ENHRY and CDR2 SYGVKD. V was clipped by 7 bases and J by 5 bases; unmatched bases: 9. CDR3 length equals 15 residues.

Written as DNA, the CDR3 is TGTGCCAGCAGTGAAGCGACCTGGGGCTACACCTTC. Its translation is CASSEATWGYTF. The gene calls are TRBV2 and TRBJ1-2; D unresolved. Trimming took 0 bases from V and 8 from J, leaving 7 bases between them. The germline CDR1 and CDR2 sequences are SNHLY and FYNNEI. The CDR3 is 12 residues long.

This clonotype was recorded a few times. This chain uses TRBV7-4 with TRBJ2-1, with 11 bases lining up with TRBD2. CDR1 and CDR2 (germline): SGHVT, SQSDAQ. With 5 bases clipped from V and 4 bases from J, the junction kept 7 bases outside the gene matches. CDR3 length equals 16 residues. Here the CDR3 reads CASSPRSGGAYNEQFF. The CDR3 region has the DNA TGTGCCAGCAGCCCCCGTAGCGGGGGGGCATACAATGAGCAGTTCTTC.

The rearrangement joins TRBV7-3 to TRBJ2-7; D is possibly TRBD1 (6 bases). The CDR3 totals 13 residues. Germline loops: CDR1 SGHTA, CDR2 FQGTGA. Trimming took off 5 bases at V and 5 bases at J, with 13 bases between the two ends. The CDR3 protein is CASSIQGSDEQYF. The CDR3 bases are TGTGCCAGCAGCATACAGGGAAGTGACGAGCAGTACTTC.

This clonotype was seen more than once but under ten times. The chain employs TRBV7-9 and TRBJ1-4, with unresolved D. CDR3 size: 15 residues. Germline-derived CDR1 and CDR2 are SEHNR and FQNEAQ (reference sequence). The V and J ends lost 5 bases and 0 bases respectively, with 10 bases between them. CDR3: CASSPPYATNEKLFF. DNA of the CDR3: TGTGCCAGCAGCCCACCATATGCAACTAATGAAAAACTGTTTTTT.

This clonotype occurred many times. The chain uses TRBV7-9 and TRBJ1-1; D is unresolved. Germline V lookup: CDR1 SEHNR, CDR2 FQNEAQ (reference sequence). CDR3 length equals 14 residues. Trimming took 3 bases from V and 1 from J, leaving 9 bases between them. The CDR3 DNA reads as TGTGCCAGCAGCTTCTCGGCGGCGAACACTGAAGCTTTCTTT. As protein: CASSFSAANTEAFF. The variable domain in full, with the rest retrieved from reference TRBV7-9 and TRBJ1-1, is DTGVSQNPRHKITKRGQNVTFRCDPISEHNRLYWYRQTLGQGPEFLTYFQNEAQLEKSRLLSDRFSAERPKGSFSTLEIQRTEQGDSAMYLCASSFSAANTEAFFGQGTRLTVV.

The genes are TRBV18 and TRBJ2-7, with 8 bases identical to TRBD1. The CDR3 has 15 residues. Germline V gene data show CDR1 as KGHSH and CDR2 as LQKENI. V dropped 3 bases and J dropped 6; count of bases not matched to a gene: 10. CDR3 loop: CASSPAAQGGTEQYF. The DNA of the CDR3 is TGTGCCAGCTCACCCGCCGCACAGGGGGGAACCGAGCAGTACTTC. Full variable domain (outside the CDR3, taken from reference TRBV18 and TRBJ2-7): NAGVMQNPRHLVRRRGQEARLRCSPMKGHSHVYWYRQLPEEGLKFMVYLQKENIIDESGMPKERFSAEFPKEGPSILRIQQVVRGDSAAYFCASSPAAQGGTEQYFGPGTRLTVT.

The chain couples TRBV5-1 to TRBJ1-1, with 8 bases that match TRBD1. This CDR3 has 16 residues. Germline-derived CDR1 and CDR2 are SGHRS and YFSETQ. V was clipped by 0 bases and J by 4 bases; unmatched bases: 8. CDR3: CASSLGLTTGGTEAFF. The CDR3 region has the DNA TGCGCCAGCAGCTTGGGACTTACTACAGGGGGCACTGAAGCTTTCTTT.